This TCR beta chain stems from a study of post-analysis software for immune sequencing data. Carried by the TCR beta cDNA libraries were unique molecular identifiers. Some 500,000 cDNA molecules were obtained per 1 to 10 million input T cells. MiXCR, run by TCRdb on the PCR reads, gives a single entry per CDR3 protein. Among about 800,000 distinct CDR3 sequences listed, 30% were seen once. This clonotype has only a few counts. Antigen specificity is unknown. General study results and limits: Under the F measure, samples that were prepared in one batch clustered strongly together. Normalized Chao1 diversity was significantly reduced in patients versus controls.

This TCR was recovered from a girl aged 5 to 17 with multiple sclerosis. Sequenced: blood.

CDR3 bases: TGTGCCAGCAGCTTTGAACTCGGATATGGCTACACCTTC. Translating it yields CASSFELGYGYTF. The rearrangement links TRBV7-2 to TRBJ1-2; D ambiguous. The CDR3 runs 13 residues. Looked up from germline, CDR1 is SGHTA and CDR2 is FQGNSA. V lost 3 bases to trimming and J lost 5 bases, with 10 bases between them.